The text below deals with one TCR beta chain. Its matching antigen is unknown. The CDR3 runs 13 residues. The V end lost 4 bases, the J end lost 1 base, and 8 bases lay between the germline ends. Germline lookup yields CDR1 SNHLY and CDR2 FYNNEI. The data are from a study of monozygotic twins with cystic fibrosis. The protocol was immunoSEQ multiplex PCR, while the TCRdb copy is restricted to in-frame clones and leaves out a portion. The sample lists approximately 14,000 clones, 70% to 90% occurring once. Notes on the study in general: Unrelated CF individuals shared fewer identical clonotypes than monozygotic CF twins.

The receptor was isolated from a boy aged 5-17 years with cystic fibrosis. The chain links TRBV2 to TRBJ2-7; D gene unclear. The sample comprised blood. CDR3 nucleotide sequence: TGTGCCAGCAGTGTTGCCCTTTCCTACGAGCAGTACTTC. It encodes CASSVALSYEQYF.